Listed below are T cell receptor beta chains from one sample, sequenced in a study of T cells in Graves' hyperthyroidism and ophthalmopathy. TCRdb re-analysed the multiplex PCR reads in MiXCR, keeping a single row per CDR3 protein. Of 300,000 to 400,000 distinct CDR3 sequences listed, roughly a fifth are singletons. Sequencing was performed on blood. All receptors derive from a woman aged 45-65 years with Graves' hyperthyroidism. Each CDR3 is given with its conserved first and last residue. Fields, in order: D gene, J gene, V gene, clone size, CDR3 protein, CDR3 DNA. The D gene is left open where the match is weak. The size field is filled for only some rows; it gives once, few, many or a size class.

NA | TRBJ2-1 | TRBV27 | many | CASSYSQTYNEQFF | TGTGCCAGCAGTTATTCCCAGACTTACAATGAGCAGTTCTTC
TRBD1 | TRBJ2-1 | TRBV28 | once | CASIPGTGGQDNEQFF | TGTGCCAGCATACCCGGGACAGGGGGACAAGACAATGAGCAGTTCTTC
NA | TRBJ2-7 | TRBV27 | many | CASSPRLQGLEQYF | TGTGCCAGCAGTCCCCGACTTCAGGGGTTGGAGCAGTACTTC
NA | TRBJ1-1 | TRBV6-1 | many | CASSGSDTEAFF | TGTGCCAGCAGCGGCTCGGACACTGAAGCTTTCTTT
NA | TRBJ2-3 | TRBV5-4 | NA | CASSTGIDTQYF | TGTGCCAGCAGCACAGGGATTGATACGCAGTATTTT
TRBD1 | TRBJ2-5 | TRBV20-1 | NA | CSARETTGGARETQYF | TGCAGTGCTAGAGAGACGACAGGGGGCGCAAGGGAGACCCAGTACTTC
NA | TRBJ2-7 | TRBV3-1 | many | CASSQGGGSREQYF | TGTGCCAGCAGCCAAGGGGGGGGCAGTCGGGAGCAGTACTTC
TRBD1 | TRBJ1-2 | TRBV28 | many | CASSFVPGGLIYGYTF | TGTGCCAGCAGTTTTGTACCAGGGGGCCTTATCTATGGCTACACCTTC
NA | TRBJ2-3 | TRBV5-1 | many | CASSLKGDYTQYF | TGCGCCAGCAGCTTGAAAGGTGATTATACGCAGTATTTT
TRBD1 | TRBJ2-3 | TRBV5-1 | many | CASSLQGAGDTQYF | TGCGCCAGCAGCTTACAGGGGGCCGGAGATACGCAGTATTTT
TRBD2 | TRBJ2-1 | TRBV12-3/TRBV12-4 | many | CASSLRLAGRDEQFF | TGTGCCAGCAGTTTGAGACTAGCGGGACGAGATGAGCAGTTCTTC
TRBD2 | TRBJ2-5 | TRBV9 | many | CASSVGLAGVQETQYF | TGTGCCAGCAGCGTAGGATTAGCGGGGGTCCAAGAGACCCAGTACTTC
NA | TRBJ1-1 | TRBV6-1 | many | CASTRAGGTEAFF | TGTGCCAGCACCCGAGCCGGGGGCACTGAAGCTTTCTTT
NA | TRBJ2-2 | TRBV9 | few | CASSSTTGNTGELFF | TGTGCCAGCAGCTCAACGACAGGGAACACCGGGGAGCTGTTTTTT
NA | TRBJ1-2 | TRBV28 | NA | CASSLLTRDSYGYTF | TGTGCCAGCAGTTTATTGACCAGGGATTCGTACGGCTACACCTTC
NA | TRBJ1-2 | TRBV7-9 | NA | CASSQIPYGYTF | TGTGCCAGCAGCCAGATTCCTTATGGCTACACCTTC
NA | TRBJ2-7 | TRBV7-2 | NA | CASSPAVGSLPYEQYF | TGTGCCAGCAGCCCCGCCGTCGGGAGTTTACCCTACGAGCAGTACTTC
TRBD1 | TRBJ1-4 | TRBV5-1 | many | CASSLGQGHEKLFF | TGCGCCAGCAGCTTGGGACAGGGACATGAAAAACTGTTTTTT
NA | TRBJ1-2 | TRBV20-1 | NA | CSARDSSLQDSRGYTF | TGCAGTGCTAGAGATTCATCCCTGCAAGACAGCCGGGGCTACACCTTC
NA | TRBJ1-2 | TRBV3-1 | many | CASSQGGLRAARDGYTF | TGTGCCAGCAGCCAAGGGGGACTAAGGGCCGCTCGAGATGGCTACACCTTC
TRBD2 | TRBJ2-1 | TRBV7-6 | many | CASSLVLAGTYNEQFF | TGTGCCAGCAGCTTAGTATTAGCGGGGACCTACAATGAGCAGTTCTTC
NA | TRBJ2-7 | TRBV7-9 | many | CASSLYDEQYF | TGTGCCAGCAGCTTATACGACGAGCAGTACTTC
NA | TRBJ1-1 | TRBV13 | many | CASSLETGFGEAFF | TGTGCCAGCAGCCTCGAAACAGGGTTTGGTGAAGCTTTCTTT
TRBD1 | TRBJ1-1 | TRBV30 | many | CAWSVQGTTEAFF | TGTGCCTGGAGTGTACAGGGGACCACTGAAGCTTTCTTT
TRBD1 | TRBJ1-5 | TRBV29-1 | many | CSVESGTDNQPQHF | TGCAGCGTTGAGTCCGGGACAGATAATCAGCCCCAGCATTTT
NA | TRBJ2-3 | TRBV7-9 | NA | CASTQGGVLSTDTQYF | TGTGCCAGCACCCAGGGCGGAGTGTTGAGCACAGATACGCAGTATTTT
TRBD1 | TRBJ2-7 | TRBV6-1 | many | CASSWGQGINEQYF | TGTGCCAGCAGCTGGGGACAGGGGATCAACGAGCAGTACTTC
NA | TRBJ2-7 | TRBV18 | many | CASSHKRGPTYEQYF | TGTGCCAGCTCACACAAACGGGGGCCTACCTACGAGCAGTACTTC
TRBD2 | TRBJ2-3 | TRBV20-1 | NA | CSARDSSGSYTDTQYF | TGCAGTGCTAGGGATTCTAGCGGGAGCTACACAGATACGCAGTATTTT
TRBD1 | TRBJ2-3 | TRBV6-2/TRBV6-3 | few | CASSHRRGRTDTQYF | TGTGCCAGCAGCCACCGCAGGGGGCGCACAGATACGCAGTATTTT
TRBD2 | TRBJ2-3 | TRBV20-1 | many | CSATKIPSGGFTDTQYF | TGCAGTGCTACTAAAATCCCTAGCGGGGGGTTCACAGATACGCAGTATTTT
NA | TRBJ2-1 | TRBV20-1 | NA | CSAQPGSGVDEQFF | TGCAGTGCCCAACCGGGATCCGGGGTGGATGAGCAGTTCTTC